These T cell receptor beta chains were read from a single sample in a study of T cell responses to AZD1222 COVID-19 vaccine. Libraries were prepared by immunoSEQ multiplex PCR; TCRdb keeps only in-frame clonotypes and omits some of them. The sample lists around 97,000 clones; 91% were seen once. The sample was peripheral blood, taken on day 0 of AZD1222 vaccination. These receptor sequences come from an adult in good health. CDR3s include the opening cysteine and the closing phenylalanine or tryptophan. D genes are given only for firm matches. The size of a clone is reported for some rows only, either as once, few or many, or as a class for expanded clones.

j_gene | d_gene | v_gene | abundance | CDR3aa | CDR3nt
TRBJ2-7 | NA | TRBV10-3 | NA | CAISAQGKDYEQYF | TGTGCCATCAGTGCACAAGGGAAGGACTACGAGCAGTACTTC
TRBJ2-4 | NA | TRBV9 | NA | CASSVGPPLAKNIQYF | TGTGCCAGCAGCGTAGGGCCCCCTTTAGCCAAAAACATTCAGTACTTC
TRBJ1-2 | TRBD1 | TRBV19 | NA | CASSLSGGYGYTF | TGTGCCAGTAGTTTGTCAGGGGGGTATGGCTACACCTTC
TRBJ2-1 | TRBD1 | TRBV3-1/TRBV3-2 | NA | CASSQPEGTGTSEQFF | TGTGCCAGCAGCCAACCCGAAGGGACAGGGACCTCTGAGCAGTTCTTC
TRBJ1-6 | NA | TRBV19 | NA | CASSGEVSSYNSPLHF | TGTGCCAGTAGTGGGGAGGTCAGCTCCTATAATTCACCCCTCCACTTT
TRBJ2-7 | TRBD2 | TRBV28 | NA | CASRALAGGTYEQYF | TGCGCCAGCAGAGCTCTAGCGGGAGGAACCTACGAGCAGTACTTC
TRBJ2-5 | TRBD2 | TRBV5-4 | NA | CAQAAGVEETQYF | TGTGCACAAGCAGCGGGAGTTGAAGAGACCCAGTACTTC
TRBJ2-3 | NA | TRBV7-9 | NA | CASSFPGPLPNTDTQYF | TGTGCCAGCAGCTTCCCTGGGCCCCTCCCCAACACAGATACGCAGTATTTT
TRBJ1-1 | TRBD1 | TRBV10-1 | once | CASSDGGTGGTEAFF | TGCGCCAGCAGTGATGGGGGGACAGGGGGCACTGAAGCTTTCTTT
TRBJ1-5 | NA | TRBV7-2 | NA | CASSFVQGGNQPQHF | TGTGCCAGCAGCTTCGTCCAGGGAGGGAATCAGCCCCAGCATTTT
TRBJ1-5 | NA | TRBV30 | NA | CAWSSGDIIGQPQHF | TGTGCCTGGAGTAGTGGGGACATTATAGGGCAGCCCCAGCATTTT
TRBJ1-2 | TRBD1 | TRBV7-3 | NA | CASSLSRTGPGYTF | TGTGCCAGCAGCTTATCCCGGACAGGCCCCGGCTACACCTTC
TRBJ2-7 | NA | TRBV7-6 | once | CASSFGSAYEQYF | TGTGCCAGCAGTTTCGGATCGGCCTACGAGCAGTACTTC
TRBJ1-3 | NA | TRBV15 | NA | CATSNTGRGIGNTIYF | TGTGCCACCAGCAACACCGGGCGGGGCATTGGAAACACCATATATTTT
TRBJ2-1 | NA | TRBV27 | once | CASSWRESNEQFF | TGTGCCAGCAGTTGGAGGGAAAGCAATGAGCAGTTCTTC
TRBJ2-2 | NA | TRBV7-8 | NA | CASSLVITNTGELFF | TGTGCCAGCAGCTTAGTCATTACAAACACCGGGGAGCTGTTTTTT
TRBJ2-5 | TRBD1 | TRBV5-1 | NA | CASSSGTGGYQETQYF | TGCGCCAGCAGCTCCGGGACAGGGGGGTACCAAGAGACCCAGTACTTC
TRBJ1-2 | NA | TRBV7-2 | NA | CASSLGQRNGYTF | TGTGCCAGCAGCTTAGGACAGAGGAATGGCTACACCTTC
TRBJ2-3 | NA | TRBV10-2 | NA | CASAQRIETDTQYF | TGCGCCAGCGCTCAGCGGATCGAAACGGATACGCAGTATTTT
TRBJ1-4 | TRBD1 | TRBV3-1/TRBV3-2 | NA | CASSAQGANEKLFF | TGTGCCAGCAGCGCACAGGGGGCTAATGAAAAACTGTTTTTT
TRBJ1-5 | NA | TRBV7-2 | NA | CASSLGGPGNQPQHF | TGTGCCAGCAGCTTAGGGGGGCCGGGCAATCAGCCCCAGCATTTT
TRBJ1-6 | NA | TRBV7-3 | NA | CASSSRTENSPLHF | TGTGCCAGCAGCTCACGGACAGAGAATTCACCCCTCCACTTT
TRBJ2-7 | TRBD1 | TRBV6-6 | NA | CASSTDRALPYEQYF | TGTGCCAGCAGTACAGACAGGGCATTACCCTACGAGCAGTACTTC
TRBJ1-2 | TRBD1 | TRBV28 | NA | CASSRQGYGYTF | TGTGCCAGCAGCCGACAGGGCTATGGCTACACCTTC
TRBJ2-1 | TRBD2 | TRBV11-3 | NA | CASSLRGGAYNEQFF | TGTGCCAGCAGCCTGCGGGGGGGGGCCTACAATGAGCAGTTCTTC
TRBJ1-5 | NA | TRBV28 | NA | CASSLFSGFEQPQHF | TGTGCCAGCAGTTTGTTCTCAGGGTTTGAACAGCCCCAGCATTTT
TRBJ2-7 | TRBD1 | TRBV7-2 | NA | CASSLQQGGPTTTSEQYF | TGTGCCAGCAGCTTACAACAGGGGGGTCCCACTACTACTTCCGAGCAGTACTTC
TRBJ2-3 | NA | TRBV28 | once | CASSSGLLFTDTQYF | TGTGCCAGCAGTTCGGGACTCCTCTTCACAGATACGCAGTATTTT
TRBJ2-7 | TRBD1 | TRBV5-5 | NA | CASSQWDRLLYEQYF | TGTGCCAGCAGCCAATGGGACAGGCTGTTGTACGAGCAGTACTTC
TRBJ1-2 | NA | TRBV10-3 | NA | CAITPYTF | TGTGCCATCACCCCCTACACCTTC
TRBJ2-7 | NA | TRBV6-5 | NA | CASIPDSSKEQYF | TGTGCCAGCATTCCGGACTCCTCGAAAGAGCAGTACTTC
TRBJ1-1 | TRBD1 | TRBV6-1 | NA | CASSEALLAGGMNTEAFF | TGTGCCAGCAGTGAAGCGCTTCTGGCAGGGGGTATGAACACTGAAGCTTTCTTT
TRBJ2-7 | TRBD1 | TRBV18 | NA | CASSSGQGVEQYF | TGTGCCAGCTCATCTGGACAGGGGGTCGAGCAGTACTTC
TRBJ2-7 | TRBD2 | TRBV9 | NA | CASSVGTSGRFNEQYF | TGTGCCAGCAGCGTAGGGACTAGCGGGAGGTTTAACGAGCAGTACTTC
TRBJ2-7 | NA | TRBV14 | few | CASSQAGWAAYEQYF | TGTGCCAGCAGCCAAGCGGGGTGGGCGGCCTACGAGCAGTACTTC
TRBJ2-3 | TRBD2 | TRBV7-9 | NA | CASSPSGRATDTQYF | TGTGCCAGCAGCCCTAGCGGGAGGGCAACAGATACGCAGTATTTT
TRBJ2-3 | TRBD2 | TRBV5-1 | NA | CASSLGLAGGRDTQYF | TGCGCCAGCAGCTTGGGACTAGCGGGAGGGCGTGATACGCAGTATTTT
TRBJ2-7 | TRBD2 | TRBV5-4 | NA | CASSLDAGVYEQYF | TGTGCCAGCAGCTTGGATGCGGGAGTCTACGAGCAGTACTTC
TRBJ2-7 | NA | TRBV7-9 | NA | CASAFEVYEQYF | TGTGCCAGCGCATTTGAGGTGTACGAGCAGTACTTC
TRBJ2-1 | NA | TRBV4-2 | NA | CASSQATSYNEQFF | TGTGCCAGCAGCCAAGCGACGAGTTACAATGAGCAGTTCTTC
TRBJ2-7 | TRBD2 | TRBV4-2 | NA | CASSQVGGSSYEQYF | TGTGCCAGCAGCCAAGTAGGCGGGAGCTCCTACGAGCAGTACTTC
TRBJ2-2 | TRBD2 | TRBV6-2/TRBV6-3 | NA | CASSYYGLAGGTGELFF | TGTGCCAGCAGTTACTATGGACTAGCGGGGGGCACCGGGGAGCTGTTTTTT
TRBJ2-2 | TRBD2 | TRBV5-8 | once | CASSLGWLAGGTGELFF | TGTGCCAGCAGCTTGGGCTGGCTAGCGGGAGGCACCGGGGAGCTGTTTTTT
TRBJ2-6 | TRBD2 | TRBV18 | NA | CASSSQGGAGSSGANVLTF | TGTGCCAGCTCTTCCCAGGGAGGAGCGGGGAGCTCTGGGGCCAACGTCCTGACTTTC
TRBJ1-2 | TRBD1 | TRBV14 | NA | CASSQDLAGGSYGYTF | TGTGCCAGCAGCCAAGATCTGGCAGGGGGTTCCTATGGCTACACCTTC
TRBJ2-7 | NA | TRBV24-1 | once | CATSGGLGRDYEQYF | TGTGCCACCAGTGGGGGTCTGGGCAGGGACTACGAGCAGTACTTC
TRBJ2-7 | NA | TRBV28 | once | CASSLGSGNSYEQYF | TGTGCCAGCAGTTTAGGGTCAGGGAACTCCTACGAGCAGTACTTC
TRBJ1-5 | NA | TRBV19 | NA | CASSINRFGNQPQHF | TGTGCCAGTAGTATCAACAGGTTTGGCAATCAGCCCCAGCATTTT
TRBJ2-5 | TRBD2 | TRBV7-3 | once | CASSSYGGTRETQYF | TGTGCCAGCAGCTCCTACGGGGGGACTCGAGAGACCCAGTACTTC
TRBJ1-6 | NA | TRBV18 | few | CASSPLADNSPLHF | TGTGCCAGCTCACCATTGGCGGACAATTCACCCCTCCACTTT
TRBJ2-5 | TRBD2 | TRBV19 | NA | CASSIDFGTSGRVQYF | TGTGCCAGTAGTATAGATTTCGGGACTAGCGGGAGGGTCCAGTACTTC
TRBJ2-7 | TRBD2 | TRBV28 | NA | CASSPRLAGGPGQYF | TGTGCCAGCAGTCCCAGACTAGCGGGAGGGCCGGGGCAGTACTTC